These 8 T cell receptor beta chains were sequenced from one sample in a study of regulatory T cells in long-lasting Graves disease. Time point meaning: newly diagnosed GD, antithyroid drugs for less than 3 months. Scientists built the TCR library using RNA that was extracted from PBMCs. With iRepertoire HTBI primers and Arm-PCR of CDR3 regions, TCR beta libraries were built. TCRdb re-analysed the multiplex PCR reads in MiXCR, keeping a single row per CDR3 protein. The sample yields 350,000 to 500,000 distinct CDR3 sequences, about 17% seen once. This same sample was also taken into another study, of T cells in Graves' hyperthyroidism and ophthalmopathy.

Here the sequenced sample was peripheral blood mononuclear cells (PBMCs), taken at new diagnosis, from a patient treated with antithyroid drugs. The source is a woman aged 25 to 39 with Graves disease.

Ten or more counts support this clonotype. The chain employs TRBV11-2 and TRBJ2-3; D not resolved. CDR1 and CDR2 (germline): SGHAT, FQNNGV. The CDR3 extends over 14 amino acids. V lost 1 base to trimming and J lost 1 base, with 6 bases between them. The CDR3 DNA follows: TGTGCCAGCAGCTTAGGGTGGGGCACAGATACGCAGTATTTT. Protein sequence: CASSLGWGTDTQYF.

This clonotype occurred a few times. This CDR3 reads CATKQASGSNNEQFF. In nucleotides, the CDR3 is TGTGCCACGAAACAGGCGAGCGGGAGTAATAATGAGCAGTTCTTC. The V and J genes are TRBV19 and TRBJ2-1, with TRBD2 matching over 8 bases. V was clipped by 10 bases and J by 7 bases; unmatched bases: 15. CDR3 length equals 15 residues. Germline V gene data show CDR1 as LNHDA and CDR2 as SQIVND (reference sequence).

This chain links TRBV6-2 or TRBV6-3 with TRBJ1-2; D gene ambiguous. V was pared by 8 bases and J by 0 bases, with 10 bases between. CDR1 is MNHEY and CDR2 is SVGEGT in the germline V gene. The CDR3 has 13 residues. The CDR3 protein is CASLSSANYGYTF. The CDR3 DNA sequence: TGTGCCAGCTTATCTTCGGCTAACTATGGCTACACCTTC.

This clonotype was detected many times. The chain has TRBV20-1 and TRBJ2-1, with D possibly TRBD2 on 5 matching bases. The CDR3 is 16 amino acids. Looked up from germline, CDR1 is DFQATT and CDR2 is SNEGSKA (reference sequence). V shed 0 bases and J shed 2 bases, with 14 bases lying between them. CDR3 amino acids: CSARDLETRAYNEQFF. CDR3 DNA sequence: TGCAGTGCTAGAGATCTCGAAACTAGAGCCTACAATGAGCAGTTCTTC.

This clonotype occurred a few times. Possible read error: a much larger clone is one base away. The V and J genes are TRBV12-3 or TRBV12-4 and TRBJ1-1, with D possibly TRBD1 on 5 matching bases. This CDR3 spans 13 amino acids. The V and J ends lost 8 bases and 4 bases respectively, with 14 bases between them. The CDR3 loop reads CASGPGRPTEAFF. The CDR3 bases are TGTGCCAGCGGGCCGGGACGCCCCACTGAAGCTTTCTTT.

This chain links TRBV29-1 with TRBJ2-5; no clear D. The CDR3 sequence is 12 residues long. Germline V gene data show CDR1 as SQVTM and CDR2 as ANQGSEA. V dropped 7 bases and J dropped 0 bases, with 9 bases sitting between them. CDR3 coding DNA: TGCAGCGCCAAAGATTACCAAGAGACCCAGTACTTC. Amino acid sequence: CSAKDYQETQYF.

This clonotype was counted between two and nine times. This chain links TRBV28 with TRBJ2-7; D unresolved. Germline loops: CDR1 MDHEN, CDR2 SYDVKM. This CDR3 is built from 14 residues. V lost 2 bases to trimming and J lost 7 bases, with 15 bases between them. CDR3 nucleotide sequence: TGTGCCAGCAGTTTACCACGCTTAGGTGAAGAGCAGTACTTC. It specifies CASSLPRLGEEQYF. Filled out from reference TRBV28 and TRBJ2-7, the complete variable domain reads DVKVTQSSRYLVKRTGEKVFLECVQDMDHENMFWYRQDPGLGLRLIYFSYDVKMKEKGDIPEGYSVSREKKERFSLILESASTNQTSMYLCASSLPRLGEEQYFGPGTRLTVT.

The chain is built from TRBV6-1 and TRBJ2-3; TRBD1 aligns across 8 bases. Trimming took 7 bases from V and 6 from J; bases not matched to a gene: 12. CDR1 is MNHNS and CDR2 is SASEGT in the germline V gene. The CDR3 contains 15 residues. The CDR3 loop reads CASMAGGEPPDTQYF. In DNA form, the CDR3 reads TGTGCCAGCATGGCAGGGGGCGAACCACCGGATACGCAGTATTTT.